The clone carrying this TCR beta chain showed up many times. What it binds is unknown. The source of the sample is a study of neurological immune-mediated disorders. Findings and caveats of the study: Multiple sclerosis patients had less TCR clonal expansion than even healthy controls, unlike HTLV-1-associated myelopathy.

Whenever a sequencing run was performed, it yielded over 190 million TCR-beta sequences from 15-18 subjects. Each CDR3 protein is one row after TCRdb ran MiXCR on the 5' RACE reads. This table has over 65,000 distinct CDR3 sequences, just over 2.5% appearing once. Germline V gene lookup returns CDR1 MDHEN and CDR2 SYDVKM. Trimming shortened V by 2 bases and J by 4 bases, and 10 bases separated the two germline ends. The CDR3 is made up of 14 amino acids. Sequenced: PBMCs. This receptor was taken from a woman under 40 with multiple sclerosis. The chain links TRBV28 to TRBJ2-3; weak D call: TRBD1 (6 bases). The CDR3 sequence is CASSLIQGSDTQYF. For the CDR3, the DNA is TGTGCCAGCAGTTTAATCCAGGGGTCAGATACGCAGTATTTT.